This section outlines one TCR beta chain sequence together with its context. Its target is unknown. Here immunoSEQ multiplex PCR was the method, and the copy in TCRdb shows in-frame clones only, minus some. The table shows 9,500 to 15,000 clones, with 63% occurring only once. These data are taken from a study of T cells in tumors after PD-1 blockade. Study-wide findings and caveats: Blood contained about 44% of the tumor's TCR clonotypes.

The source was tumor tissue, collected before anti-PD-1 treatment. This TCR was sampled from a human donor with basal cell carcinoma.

Here the CDR3 DNA reads TGCGCCAGCAGCTTGAGTCCAGGGCCGAACACTGAAGCTTTCTTT. It is translated as CASSLSPGPNTEAFF. The V and J genes are TRBV5-1 and TRBJ1-1, with D possibly TRBD1 on 5 matching bases. CDR1 and CDR2 from the germline V gene are SGHRS and YFSETQ. This CDR3 has 15 amino acids. The V gene lost 1 base and the J gene lost 1 base, with 11 bases spanning the gap. The full variable domain, rest sourced from reference TRBV5-1 and TRBJ1-1, is KAGVTQTPRYLIKTRGQQVTLSCSPISGHRSVSWYQQTPGQGLQFLFEYFSETQRNKGNFPGRFSGRQFSNSRSEMNVSTLELGDSALYLCASSLSPGPNTEAFFGQGTRLTVV.